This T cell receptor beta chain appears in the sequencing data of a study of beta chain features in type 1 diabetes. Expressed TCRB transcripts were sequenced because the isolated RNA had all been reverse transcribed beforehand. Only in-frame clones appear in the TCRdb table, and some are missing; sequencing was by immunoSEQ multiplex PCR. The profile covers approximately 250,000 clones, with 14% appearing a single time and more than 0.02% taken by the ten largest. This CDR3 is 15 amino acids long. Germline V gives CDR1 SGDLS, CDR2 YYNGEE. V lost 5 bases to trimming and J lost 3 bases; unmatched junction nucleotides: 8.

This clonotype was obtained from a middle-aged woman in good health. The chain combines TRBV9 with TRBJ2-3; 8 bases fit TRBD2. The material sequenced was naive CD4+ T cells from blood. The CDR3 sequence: CASSETGGPTDTQYF. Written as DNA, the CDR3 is TGTGCCAGCAGTGAGACGGGGGGGCCGACAGATACGCAGTATTTT.